Listed below are T cell receptor beta chains from one sample, sequenced in a study of T cells in tuberculosis. Sequenced by immunoSEQ multiplex PCR; TCRdb stores in-frame clones only, minus some. Here the sample spans around 23,000 clones, about 85% being singletons. The source was PBMCs, collected at tuberculosis diagnosis. The receptors stem from an adult with tuberculosis. CDR3s include the opening cysteine and the closing phenylalanine or tryptophan. The D gene is left open where the match is weak. The size entry is marked missing in some rows and otherwise reads once, few, many or a size class.

size	V	J	D	CDR3	DNA
.	TRBV6-5	TRBJ1-3	.	CASSYSSGASGNTIYF	TGTGCCAGCAGTTACTCGTCAGGGGCCTCTGGAAACACCATATATTTT
few	TRBV27	TRBJ1-4	TRBD1	CASTLDGTGYTLGEKLFF	TGTGCCAGCACCCTAGATGGGACAGGGTACACCCTAGGTGAAAAACTGTTTTTT
.	TRBV30	TRBJ2-1	TRBD1	CAGNRDRGPNEQFF	TGTGCCGGCAACCGGGACAGGGGGCCCAATGAGCAGTTCTTC
few	TRBV19	TRBJ1-2	TRBD1	CASSPQVDRDVYGYTF	TGTGCCAGTAGTCCCCAAGTCGACAGGGATGTCTATGGCTACACCTTC
.	TRBV15	TRBJ1-6	.	CATSDPSGGLLSYNSPLHF	TGTGCCACCAGCGATCCGTCGGGGGGGCTCCTCTCCTATAATTCACCCCTCCACTTT
.	TRBV5-1	TRBJ1-4	TRBD1	CASNRGDNEKLFF	TGCGCCAGCAACAGGGGAGATAATGAAAAACTGTTTTTT
.	TRBV6-5	TRBJ2-7	TRBD1	CASSGTGETYEQYF	TGTGCCAGCAGCGGGACAGGGGAAACCTACGAGCAGTACTTC
.	TRBV19	TRBJ1-5	.	CASSHRGIGQPQHF	TGTGCCAGTAGTCATAGGGGAATCGGTCAGCCCCAGCATTTT
.	TRBV6-1	TRBJ1-1	.	CASSERAGGTEAFF	TGTGCCAGCAGTGAAAGGGCGGGTGGGACTGAAGCTTTCTTT
.	TRBV7-2	TRBJ2-7	.	CASSLAFSYEQYF	TGTGCCAGCAGCTTAGCGTTTAGTTACGAGCAGTACTTC
.	TRBV6-4	TRBJ1-1	.	CASSDSSRATEAFF	TGTGCCAGCAGTGACTCTTCGAGGGCCACTGAAGCTTTCTTT
.	TRBV6-4	TRBJ2-1	.	CASSEYYLSSYNEQFF	TGTGCCAGCAGTGAATACTACCTTAGCTCCTACAATGAGCAGTTCTTC
once	TRBV6-1	TRBJ2-1	.	CASSVNYGGGGKAYNEQFF	TGTGCCAGCAGTGTTAACTACGGGGGAGGGGGGAAGGCCTACAATGAGCAGTTCTTC
.	TRBV6-1	TRBJ1-2	.	CASSDYTESYGYTF	TGTGCCAGCAGTGATTACACAGAAAGCTATGGCTACACCTTC
.	TRBV9	TRBJ2-2	.	CASSDRVGTGELFF	TGTGCCAGCAGCGACAGGGTCGGCACCGGGGAGCTGTTTTTT
.	TRBV4-3	TRBJ2-1	TRBD2	CASSLMGGWENEQFF	TGCGCCAGCAGCCTTATGGGGGGGTGGGAGAATGAGCAGTTCTTC
.	TRBV4-1	TRBJ2-1	TRBD2	CASSLSGSDTYNEQFF	TGCGCCAGCAGCCTGAGCGGGAGCGATACCTACAATGAGCAGTTCTTC
.	TRBV2	TRBJ2-7	.	CASSERPGGYNEQYF	TGTGCCAGCAGTGAAAGGCCAGGGGGGTATAACGAGCAGTACTTC
.	TRBV6-5	TRBJ1-3	.	CASSLGVFSGNTIYF	TGTGCCAGCAGCCTCGGGGTATTCTCTGGAAACACCATATATTTT
.	TRBV29-1	TRBJ2-2	.	CSGYKNTGELFF	TGCAGCGGTTACAAGAACACCGGGGAGCTGTTTTTT
.	TRBV10-3	TRBJ2-2	TRBD2	CAMETSGGTGELFF	TGTGCCATGGAGACTAGCGGGGGCACCGGGGAGCTGTTTTTT
once	TRBV27	TRBJ1-5	.	CASSLTRGDQPQHF	TGTGCCAGCAGTTTAACTCGGGGGGATCAGCCCCAGCATTTT
.	TRBV19	TRBJ1-4	.	CASSPGTNEKLFF	TGTGCCAGTAGTCCCGGAACTAATGAAAAACTGTTTTTT
.	TRBV10-3	TRBJ1-1	.	CAISVGGTDTEAFF	TGTGCCATCAGTGTGGGGGGGACGGACACTGAAGCTTTCTTT
.	TRBV27	TRBJ2-2	.	CASSFGGGTGELFF	TGTGCCAGCAGTTTCGGTGGAGGCACCGGGGAGCTGTTTTTT
.	TRBV19	TRBJ2-7	.	CASTGQNLYEQYF	TGTGCCAGTACCGGACAGAATCTTTACGAGCAGTACTTC
.	TRBV30	TRBJ1-2	.	CAWSPRGRGYGYTF	TGTGCCTGGAGCCCAAGGGGGAGAGGCTATGGCTACACCTTC
.	TRBV7-9	TRBJ1-1	.	CASSLNHQAHTEAFF	TGTGCCAGCAGCTTAAACCACCAGGCCCACACTGAAGCTTTCTTT
.	TRBV28	TRBJ2-1	.	CASSLRVGQNNEQFF	TGTGCCAGCAGTTTAAGGGTTGGACAAAACAATGAGCAGTTCTTC
.	TRBV27	TRBJ2-7	TRBD1	CASSLGRGTGQYEQYF	TGTGCCAGCAGTTTAGGGCGTGGGACAGGGCAATACGAGCAGTACTTC
.	TRBV5-1	TRBJ1-3	TRBD1	CASSLQGVTGNTIYF	TGCGCCAGCAGCTTACAGGGGGTGACTGGAAACACCATATATTTT
.	TRBV29-1	TRBJ2-6	TRBD1	CSVDGGQGVAGANVLTF	TGCAGCGTTGACGGGGGACAGGGTGTGGCTGGGGCCAACGTCCTGACTTTC
.	TRBV10-3	TRBJ2-5	.	CASGTAQETQYF	TGTGCCAGCGGGACAGCCCAAGAGACCCAGTACTTC
.	TRBV10-3	TRBJ2-1	TRBD2	CATEPTGGGYNEQFF	TGTGCCACGGAACCGACTGGCGGGGGATACAATGAGCAGTTCTTC
.	TRBV30	TRBJ2-1	.	CAWIPRAVAPNEQFF	TGTGCCTGGATTCCCAGAGCGGTCGCCCCCAATGAGCAGTTCTTC
few	TRBV19	TRBJ1-1	.	CASKWGQGPGNTEAFF	TGTGCCAGTAAATGGGGCCAAGGGCCTGGAAACACTGAAGCTTTCTTT
.	TRBV4-3	TRBJ2-1	TRBD2	CASSQDRLAGNEQFF	TGCGCCAGCAGCCAAGATCGTCTAGCGGGGAATGAGCAGTTCTTC
.	TRBV27	TRBJ2-7	.	CASSLSRQWSSYEQYF	TGTGCCAGCAGTTTAAGCCGACAGTGGAGCTCCTACGAGCAGTACTTC
.	TRBV11-2	TRBJ1-5	.	CASSLGQNFQPQHF	TGTGCCAGCAGCTTAGGACAGAATTTTCAGCCCCAGCATTTT
once	TRBV7-3	TRBJ2-1	TRBD2	CASSSGLAGANEQFF	TGTGCCAGCAGCTCGGGACTAGCGGGAGCTAATGAGCAGTTCTTC
.	TRBV10-2	TRBJ2-2	TRBD1	CASSKGQGRAGELFF	TGCGCCAGCAGCAAGGGACAGGGGAGGGCCGGGGAGCTGTTTTTT
.	TRBV2	TRBJ2-5	TRBD1	CASRAGTGGGQTQYF	TGTGCCAGCAGGGCCGGGACAGGGGGCGGGCAGACCCAGTACTTC
.	TRBV11-2	TRBJ1-6	.	CASSLAVASPLHF	TGTGCCAGCAGCTTAGCAGTCGCCTCACCCCTCCACTTT
.	TRBV2	TRBJ2-7	TRBD1	CASKRTGGYEQYF	TGTGCCAGCAAGAGGACAGGGGGCTACGAGCAGTACTTC
.	TRBV19	TRBJ1-2	.	CASSIDSRGYTF	TGTGCCAGTAGTATCGATAGCCGAGGCTACACCTTC
once	TRBV4-3	TRBJ2-7	.	CASSQDSLSNSYEQYF	TGCGCCAGCAGCCAAGATAGTCTGAGTAACTCCTACGAGCAGTACTTC
.	TRBV2	TRBJ2-1	TRBD1	CASSDRDRGLQFF	TGTGCCAGCAGTGACCGGGACAGGGGGTTGCAGTTCTTC
.	TRBV2	TRBJ1-1	.	CASSEGRGDTEAFF	TGTGCCAGCAGTGAAGGCAGGGGCGACACTGAAGCTTTCTTT
.	TRBV6-5	TRBJ2-7	TRBD1	CASSTRDSIPNEQYF	TGTGCCAGCAGTACCCGGGACAGCATCCCAAACGAGCAGTACTTC
.	TRBV9	TRBJ2-1	TRBD2	CASSVGSGGANEQFF	TGTGCCAGCAGCGTAGGTAGCGGGGGGGCAAATGAGCAGTTCTTC
.	TRBV6-4	TRBJ1-2	.	CASSDRQSGGYTF	TGTGCCAGCAGTGACAGGCAGTCGGGTGGCTACACCTTC
.	TRBV28	TRBJ2-5	.	CASSLSALETQYF	TGTGCCAGCAGTTTGAGTGCCCTGGAGACCCAGTACTTC
.	TRBV6-5	TRBJ1-2	TRBD1	CASSPDRSPNYGYTF	TGTGCCAGCAGCCCGGACAGGTCCCCTAACTATGGCTACACCTTC